This TCR beta chain was identified in a study of control samples from healthy donors and cancer patients. Using immunoSEQ multiplex PCR, the repertoire was profiled, and TCRdb retains in-frame clones only, with some absent. The sample carries roughly 94,000 clones, roughly 83% recorded once. Germline-derived CDR1 and CDR2 are KGHDR and SFDVKD. The CDR3 has 13 amino acids. V was clipped by 3 bases and J by 5 bases, with 9 bases between them. This clonotype originated in a man in his 70s with lung cancer. Sequencing was performed on PBMCs. V is TRBV24-1 and J is TRBJ1-2, with TRBD1 as a possible D gene (6 bases). The CDR3 region has the DNA TGTGCCACCAGTGATGGACAGCCATATGGCTACACCTTC. It yields the protein CATSDGQPYGYTF.